These 9 T cell receptor beta chains were sequenced from one sample in a study of a mutant IDH1 vaccine in newly diagnosed glioma (dated by TCRdb to the early 2020s). Receptor amplification or capture employed the immunoSEQ multiplex PCR assay. TCRdb mirrors the immuneACCESS table, restricted to in-frame sequences. Some clones are absent from its copies; in checked studies, under half trace to an unresolved V gene, and the reason for the others is unknown. Across this sample there are around 63,000 clones, with 91% seen only once. The ten largest make up about 2.7% of the sample. The label giving this sample's time point can be read as: baseline, week 1 (first vaccination visit). The treatment or condition label of this sample denotes: pre-vaccination baseline after standard-of-care therapy. The source was PBMCs, collected from a glioma patient treated with radiotherapy, temozolomide or both. All receptors derive from a man aged 45 to 65 with glioma.

V usage is TRBV27 and J usage is TRBJ1-6; 7 bases fit TRBD1. This CDR3 is built from 13 residues. The ends lost 6 bases at V and 10 bases at J; junction bases unmatched: 6. CDR1 and CDR2 (germline): MNHEY, SMNVEV (reference sequence). The CDR3 nucleotides are TGTGCCAGCAGAGGACAGGTTGGATCACCCCTCCACTTT. This translates into CASRGQVGSPLHF.

This CDR3 reads CASSTGTAPGNEKLFF. The CDR3 DNA sequence: TGTGCCAGCAGTACCGGGACAGCCCCTGGTAATGAAAAACTGTTTTTT. The chain combines TRBV6-6 with TRBJ1-4; 7 nucleotides align to TRBD1. Germline lookup yields CDR1 MNHNY and CDR2 SVGAGI (reference sequence). The V segment lost 5 bases and the J segment 4 bases; nucleotides outside the gene matches: 10. This CDR3 comprises 16 residues.

The chain is built from TRBV6-1 and TRBJ2-1, with 9 bases matching TRBD1. Unmatched junction bases numbered 5, after V lost 3 bases and J lost 2 bases. CDR1 MNHNS and CDR2 SASEGT come from the germline V gene. CDR3 length: 16 residues. This CDR3 is CASSERGTGTYNEQFF. The CDR3 bases are TGTGCCAGCAGTGAGCGGGGGACAGGGACCTACAATGAGCAGTTCTTC.

This clone was found a few times. The J gene is TRBJ2-7, the V gene TRBV7-8, with D unclear. The V gene lost 8 bases and the J gene lost 1 base, with 6 bases spanning the gap. The CDR3 totals 11 residues. Germline V gives CDR1 SGHVS, CDR2 FQNEAQ. CDR3 sequence (DNA): TGTGCCAGCCGGACGTCCTACGAGCAGTACTTC. Translating gives CASRTSYEQYF. Together with reference TRBV7-8 and TRBJ2-7, the CDR3 gives the full variable domain: GAGVSQSPRYKVAKRGQDVALRCDPISGHVSLFWYQQALGQGPEFLTYFQNEAQLDKSGLPSDRFFAERPEGSVSTLKIQRTQQEDSAVYLCASRTSYEQYFGPGTRLTVT.

The genes are TRBV9 and TRBJ2-1, with 12 nucleotides matching TRBD1. The CDR3 loop spans 16 amino acids. Looked up from germline, CDR1 is SGDLS and CDR2 is YYNGEE. The V segment lost 5 bases and the J segment 9 bases; nucleotides outside the gene matches: 12. The CDR3 region has the DNA TGTGCCAGCAGTGGGACCGGGACAGGGGGCTATGGTGAGCAGTTCTTC. It yields the protein CASSGTGTGGYGEQFF.

V is TRBV5-3 and J is TRBJ1-1; no definite D call. TRBV5-3 is marked as an open reading frame, function uncertain. The CDR3 totals 11 residues. V was cut by 4 bases and J by 1 base, with 2 bases left in between. CDR3 residues: CARSTNTEAFF. For the CDR3, the DNA is TGTGCCAGAAGCACGAACACTGAAGCTTTCTTT.

CDR3 protein: CAWGGTSRSYEQFF. Written as DNA, the CDR3 is TGTGCCTGGGGGGGGACTAGCCGGTCGTACGAGCAGTTCTTC. The rearrangement links TRBV30 to TRBJ2-1, with 9 positions matching TRBD2. The V gene end was trimmed by 5 bases and the J gene end by 10 bases; junction bases not matched to a gene: 12. From germline, CDR1 is GTSNPN and CDR2 SVGIG (reference sequence). The CDR3 spans 14 residues.

The rearrangement uses TRBV11-1 and TRBJ2-1; 8 bases fit TRBD2. V gave up 7 bases and J gave up 7 bases; unmatched junction bases: 12. The CDR3 totals 15 residues. CDR1 is SGHAT, CDR2 FQDESV, per germline (reference sequence). The CDR3 region is CASTLSGKGWNEQFF. In nucleotides, the CDR3 is TGTGCCAGCACGCTTAGCGGGAAGGGGTGGAATGAGCAGTTCTTC.

V and J are TRBV28 and TRBJ1-2; D is possibly TRBD1 (5 bases). V dropped 3 bases and J dropped 4 bases, with 12 bases sitting between them. The germline CDR1 and CDR2 sequences are MDHEN and SYDVKM. The CDR3 contains 14 residues. This CDR3 is CASSFASRGYGYTF. DNA for the CDR3: TGTGCCAGCAGTTTTGCCTCAAGGGGCTATGGCTACACCTTC.